The 30 T cell receptor beta chains below were found in one sample sequenced in a study of blood T cell repertoires in COVID-19. Method: immunoSEQ multiplex PCR; TCRdb's copy keeps in-frame clones and lacks some. The sample gives more than 200,000 clones, roughly 84% of which show up once; 7% to 9% is in the top ten. The sequenced material came from PBMCs or T cells enriched from blood (not recorded which). These receptors all stem from a man aged 30-40 years in a cohort exposed to, infected with or recovered from COVID-19 (not recorded which).

J is TRBJ2-5 and V is TRBV18, with D maybe TRBD1 (5 bases). The CDR3 is 14 amino acids. V was clipped by 0 bases and J by 8 bases, with 13 bases between them. Germline CDR1 reads KGHSH; CDR2 reads LQKENI. The CDR3 sequence is CASSPPTVKRTQYF. Written as DNA, the CDR3 is TGTGCCAGCTCACCACCGACAGTTAAGAGAACCCAGTACTTC.

V is TRBV6-5 and J is TRBJ2-3; maybe TRBD2 (6 bases). The germline gives CDR1 MNHEY, CDR2 SVGAGI. The CDR3 extends over 14 amino acids. V was cut by 4 bases and J by 6 bases, with 14 bases left in between. The CDR3 loop reads CASSSRGVRDTQYF. CDR3 nucleotides: TGTGCCAGCAGTTCCCGCGGGGTTCGTGATACGCAGTATTTT.

This chain links TRBV5-5 with TRBJ1-2; no definite D call. The germline CDR1 and CDR2 sequences are SGHKS and YYEKEE (reference sequence). Trimming stripped 0 bases from V and 5 bases from J, with 8 bases between. This CDR3 is 13 amino acids long. In DNA, the CDR3 is TGTGCCAGCAGCTTGGACTCAACTTATGGCTACACCTTC. It codes for CASSLDSTYGYTF. The full variable domain, in which reference TRBV5-5 and TRBJ1-2 provide the parts outside the CDR3, is DAGVTQSPTHLIKTRGQQVTLRCSPISGHKSVSWYQQVLGQGPQFIFQYYEKEERGRGNFPDRFSARQFPNYSSELNVNALLLGDSALYLCASSLDSTYGYTFGSGTRLTVV.

The chain is built from TRBV4-1 and TRBJ2-4; TRBD1 might be the D (6 bases). The length of the CDR3 is 15 residues. V was clipped by 4 bases and J by 6 bases, with 16 bases between them. The germline V gene has CDR1 MGHRA and CDR2 YSYEKL. CDR3 in amino acids: CASSRSDLRGNIQYF. CDR3 sequence (DNA): TGCGCCAGCAGCCGAAGTGATCTCAGGGGAAACATTCAGTACTTC.

This clone was seen a single time. The CDR3 protein is CASGDGQAGDEKLFF. For the CDR3, the DNA is TGTGCCAGCGGCGACGGACAGGCCGGTGATGAAAAACTGTTTTTT. This sequence joins TRBV2 and TRBJ1-4; TRBD1 aligns across 7 bases. Germline CDR1 reads SNHLY; CDR2 reads FYNNEI. This CDR3 has 15 residues. J was trimmed by 6 bases and V by 8 bases; bases with no gene match: 12.

This clone was seen a single time. The rearrangement links TRBV11-2 to TRBJ1-2; D is perhaps TRBD1 (5 bases). CDR3 length: 15 amino acids. V was pared by 1 base and J by 4 bases, with 13 bases between. Germline-derived CDR1 and CDR2 are SGHAT and FQNNGV. DNA for the CDR3: TGTGCCAGCAGCTTAGTGACCCAGGGAGGCTATGGCTACACCTTC. Amino acids: CASSLVTQGGYGYTF.

CDR3 loop: CASSQVGGNTEAFF. CDR3 bases: TGTGCCAGCAGCCAAGTGGGAGGGAACACTGAAGCTTTCTTT. V and J are TRBV3-1 (or the pseudogene TRBV3-2) and TRBJ1-1; D unresolved. CDR3 length: 14 residues. Germline lookup yields CDR1 LGHDT and CDR2 YNNKEL (reference sequence). V lost 1 base and J 1 base, leaving 7 bases between the germline ends.

V gene TRBV11-2 combines with J gene TRBJ2-6; 7 positions match TRBD1. Germline values: CDR1 SGHAT, CDR2 FQNNGV. The CDR3 runs 17 residues. V lost 1 base to trimming and J lost 0 bases; unmatched junction nucleotides: 3. The CDR3 region has the DNA TGTGCCAGCAGCTTAGGACAGGGAAGCTCTGGGGCCAACGTCCTGACTTTC. Encoded protein: CASSLGQGSSGANVLTF.

The chain couples TRBV9 to TRBJ2-3; possible D gene TRBD2, 7 bases. V lost 6 bases to trimming and J lost 4 bases, with 15 bases between them. The CDR3 has 14 amino acids. Germline CDR1 is SGDLS and CDR2 is YYNGEE. The CDR3 bases are TGTGCCAGCAATTACGGGGGGCAGGCAGATACGCAGTATTTT. Residues: CASNYGGQADTQYF.

This clone was recorded only once. This chain links TRBV5-4 with TRBJ2-3; D possibly corresponds to TRBD1 (6 bases). The V and J ends lost 0 bases and 1 base respectively, with 6 bases between them. CDR3 size: 14 residues. Germline lookup yields CDR1 SGHNT and CDR2 YYREEE (reference sequence). CDR3 sequence (DNA): TGTGCCAGCAGCTTGGGGACAGGCACAGATACGCAGTATTTT. Encoded protein: CASSLGTGTDTQYF.

The V call is TRBV7-9, the J call TRBJ1-3; possibly TRBD1 for D (6 bases). The germline gives CDR1 SEHNR, CDR2 FQNEAQ (reference sequence). V was trimmed by 5 bases and J by 5 bases, leaving 10 bases between them. The CDR3 loop spans 13 amino acids. This chain's CDR3 is CASSPGTRNTIYF. As DNA, the CDR3 is TGTGCCAGCAGCCCGGGGACAAGAAACACCATATATTTT. Full variable domain (rest looked up from reference TRBV7-9 and TRBJ1-3): DTGVSQNPRHKITKRGQNVTFRCDPISEHNRLYWYRQTLGQGPEFLTYFQNEAQLEKSRLLSDRFSAERPKGSFSTLEIQRTEQGDSAMYLCASSPGTRNTIYFGEGSWLTVV.

The rearrangement uses TRBV28 and TRBJ2-5, with 8 bases that match TRBD2. The CDR3 has 15 residues. V was clipped by 3 bases and J by 2 bases; unmatched bases: 5. Germline V CDR1 and CDR2: MDHEN, SYDVKM. CDR3 sequence: CASSFGGGGQETQYF. CDR3 DNA sequence: TGTGCCAGCAGTTTCGGGGGGGGCGGTCAAGAGACCCAGTACTTC.

This clone was found a few times. The J gene is TRBJ1-5, the V gene TRBV12-3 or TRBV12-4; no clear D gene. The CDR3 totals 13 residues. Trimming removed 0 bases at V and 5 bases at J, with 5 bases between. The CDR3 protein is CASSLASDQPQHF. Here the CDR3 DNA reads TGTGCCAGCAGTTTAGCGAGCGATCAGCCCCAGCATTTT.

This clone has more than one count but fewer than ten. V gene TRBV7-3 combines with J gene TRBJ1-5; no definite D call. The V gene's germline CDR1 is SGHTA and CDR2 FQGTGA. V lost 5 bases, J lost 2 bases, and 4 bases lay in between. The CDR3 length is 12 residues. CDR3 bases: TGTGCCAGCAGCGTAGGCAATCAGCCCCAGCATTTT. Translation gives CASSVGNQPQHF.

This chain uses TRBV7-9 with TRBJ2-7; D is perhaps TRBD1 (5 bases). The length of the CDR3 is 13 residues. Trimming stripped 8 bases from V and 1 base from J, with 12 bases between. The germline V gene has CDR1 SEHNR and CDR2 FQNEAQ (reference sequence). The CDR3 protein is CASVPRESYEQYF. The CDR3 DNA follows: TGTGCCAGCGTCCCCAGGGAATCCTACGAGCAGTACTTC.

The chain employs TRBV6-5 and TRBJ2-5; 8 bases are shared with TRBD1. The CDR3 is 12 amino acids. Looked up from germline, CDR1 is MNHEY and CDR2 is SVGAGI. J lost 7 bases, V lost 6 bases, and 4 bases had no gene match. CDR3 nucleotides: TGTGCCAGCAGAAGCGGACAGGGGACCCAGTACTTC. It codes for CASRSGQGTQYF.

The chain carries TRBV19 and TRBJ1-5; D might be TRBD1 (6 bases). Germline values: CDR1 LNHDA, CDR2 SQIVND (reference sequence). The CDR3 extends over 15 amino acids. V lost 4 bases to trimming and J lost 1 base, with 11 bases between them. The CDR3, as DNA: TGTGCCAGTAGTAGAAGACAGGAAAGCAATCAGCCCCAGCATTTT. Its protein is CASSRRQESNQPQHF.

The V call is TRBV28, the J call TRBJ2-7, with 9 bases lining up with TRBD1. The V gene's germline CDR1 is MDHEN and CDR2 SYDVKM. This CDR3 region has 16 residues. With V trimmed by 3 bases and J by 3 bases, 9 bases remained unmatched. CDR3 amino acids: CASSFIFGTGFYEQYF. For the CDR3, the DNA is TGTGCCAGCAGTTTTATTTTCGGGACAGGGTTCTACGAGCAGTACTTC. The full variable domain, rest sourced from reference TRBV28 and TRBJ2-7, is DVKVTQSSRYLVKRTGEKVFLECVQDMDHENMFWYRQDPGLGLRLIYFSYDVKMKEKGDIPEGYSVSREKKERFSLILESASTNQTSMYLCASSFIFGTGFYEQYFGPGTRLTVT.

This clone was observed once. The rearrangement links TRBV13 to TRBJ2-2, with 10 bases matching TRBD1. Germline V CDR1 and CDR2: PRHDT, FYEKMQ (reference sequence). This CDR3 spans 16 amino acids. Trimming took 5 bases from V and 4 from J; bases not matched to a gene: 7. The CDR3 nucleotides are TGTGCCAGCAGCATCCGGACAGGGGGGATCACCGGGGAGCTGTTTTTT. Translating gives CASSIRTGGITGELFF.

The V call is TRBV18, the J call TRBJ2-7, with TRBD2 matching 11 bases. There are 15 residues in the CDR3. V was clipped by 2 bases and J by 2 bases; unmatched bases: 2. Germline loops: CDR1 KGHSH, CDR2 LQKENI. This CDR3 reads CASSPTTSGTYEQYF. The CDR3 DNA follows: TGTGCCAGCTCACCAACGACTAGCGGGACCTACGAGCAGTACTTC.

The chain combines TRBV5-1 with TRBJ1-1, with 7 positions matching TRBD1. The CDR3 contains 14 residues. With V trimmed by 4 bases and J by 1 base, 4 bases remained unmatched. Looked up from germline, CDR1 is SGHRS and CDR2 is YFSETQ. The CDR3 region is CASSPGQKNTEAFF. The CDR3 DNA sequence: TGCGCCAGCAGCCCGGGACAGAAGAACACTGAAGCTTTCTTT.

The chain recombines TRBV29-1 with TRBJ2-3, with D perhaps TRBD1 (5 bases). CDR1 is SQVTM and CDR2 is ANQGSEA in the germline V gene. CDR3 length: 14 amino acids. The V and J ends lost 3 bases and 5 bases respectively, with 15 bases between them. The CDR3 coding sequence is TGCAGCGTTGACTTAAGGGGATTACTAGATACGCAGTATTTT. Its protein product is CSVDLRGLLDTQYF.

In DNA, the CDR3 is TGTGCCAGCGGGCTTCCGGGACTAGCGGGACTCAACTCCTACGAGCAGTACTTC. Protein: CASGLPGLAGLNSYEQYF. The chain couples TRBV7-9 to TRBJ2-7; 13 positions agree with TRBD2. Germline V gives CDR1 SEHNR, CDR2 FQNEAQ (reference sequence). Trimming at V came to 8 bases and at J to 0 bases, leaving 13 bases not matched to a gene. This CDR3 region has 18 residues.

J is TRBJ2-1 and V is TRBV5-1; possible D gene TRBD2, 5 bases. The germline V gene has CDR1 SGHRS and CDR2 YFSETQ. The V end was cut by 3 bases, the J end by 9 bases, with 10 bases between. The CDR3 has 12 residues. CDR3 bases: TGCGCCAGCAGCTCGGCTACTAGTGAGCAGTTCTTC. It yields the protein CASSSATSEQFF. The full variable domain, completed using reference TRBV5-1 and TRBJ2-1, is KAGVTQTPRYLIKTRGQQVTLSCSPISGHRSVSWYQQTPGQGLQFLFEYFSETQRNKGNFPGRFSGRQFSNSRSEMNVSTLELGDSALYLCASSSATSEQFFGPGTRLTVL.

The J gene is TRBJ1-2, the V gene TRBV28; TRBD1 agrees at 7 bases. The J segment lost 5 bases and the V segment lost 8 bases, leaving 5 bases of the junction unmatched. Germline V CDR1 and CDR2: MDHEN, SYDVKM. This CDR3 contains 12 residues. This CDR3 reads CASHGTEYGYTF. The CDR3 DNA is TGTGCCAGCCATGGGACAGAATATGGCTACACCTTC.

The chain links TRBV11-2 to TRBJ2-5, with a weak D call TRBD2 (6 bases). The germline V gene has CDR1 SGHAT and CDR2 FQNNGV. V was clipped by 5 bases and J by 5 bases, with 18 bases between them. The CDR3 loop spans 15 amino acids. Written as DNA, the CDR3 is TGTGCCAGCAGCCATCGGGCAGCGGCGGGGGAGACCCAGTACTTC. This codes for CASSHRAAAGETQYF.

V usage is TRBV7-9 and J usage is TRBJ2-2; 8 bases are shared with TRBD2. The germline CDR1 and CDR2 sequences are SEHNR and FQNEAQ (reference sequence). V dropped 8 bases and J dropped 0; count of bases not matched to a gene: 14. The CDR3 has 18 amino acids. In DNA, the CDR3 is TGTGCCAGCCTTACCTTGGGGGCTAGCGGGCCGAACACCGGGGAGCTGTTTTTT. Translation gives CASLTLGASGPNTGELFF.

DNA for the CDR3: TGTGCCAGCAGCCACGACAGGCCAGGGGACACTGAAGCTTTCTTT. It encodes CASSHDRPGDTEAFF. V and J are TRBV5-5 and TRBJ1-1, with a weak D call TRBD1 (6 bases). Germline V gives CDR1 SGHKS, CDR2 YYEKEE (reference sequence). This CDR3 has 15 residues. Trimming shortened V by 4 bases and J by 3 bases, and 16 bases separated the two germline ends. The whole variable domain, remainder taken from reference TRBV5-5 and TRBJ1-1, is DAGVTQSPTHLIKTRGQQVTLRCSPISGHKSVSWYQQVLGQGPQFIFQYYEKEERGRGNFPDRFSARQFPNYSSELNVNALLLGDSALYLCASSHDRPGDTEAFFGQGTRLTVV.

This clone was recorded a few times. The V call is TRBV3-1 (or the pseudogene TRBV3-2), the J call TRBJ1-3; D perhaps matches TRBD1 (5 bases). Per the germline V gene, CDR1 is LGHDT and CDR2 is YNNKEL (reference sequence). V lost 5 bases, J lost 0 bases, and 14 bases lay in between. There are 16 residues in the CDR3. The chain's CDR3 is CASSIFHRYSGNTIYF. The DNA of the CDR3 is TGTGCCAGCAGCATATTTCACAGGTACTCTGGAAACACCATATATTTT.

This chain uses TRBV12-5 with TRBJ2-1; D might be TRBD2 (6 bases). CDR1 and CDR2 from the germline V gene are LGHNT and FRNRAP. The CDR3 extends over 12 amino acids. V shed 3 bases and J shed 11 bases, with 11 bases lying between them. Here the CDR3 reads CASGFPRGKQFF. In DNA, the CDR3 is TGTGCTAGTGGTTTCCCCCGGGGGAAGCAGTTCTTC.